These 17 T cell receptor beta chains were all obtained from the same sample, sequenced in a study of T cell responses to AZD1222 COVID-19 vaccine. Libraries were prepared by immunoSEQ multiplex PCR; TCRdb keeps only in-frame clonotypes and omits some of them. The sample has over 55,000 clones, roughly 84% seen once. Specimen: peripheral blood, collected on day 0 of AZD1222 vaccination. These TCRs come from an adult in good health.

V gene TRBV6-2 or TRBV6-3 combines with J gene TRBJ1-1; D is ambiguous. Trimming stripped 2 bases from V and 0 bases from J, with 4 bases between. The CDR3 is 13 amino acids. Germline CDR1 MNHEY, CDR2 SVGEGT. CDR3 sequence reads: CASSYHLNTEAFF. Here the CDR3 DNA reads TGTGCCAGCAGTTACCACTTGAACACTGAAGCTTTCTTT.

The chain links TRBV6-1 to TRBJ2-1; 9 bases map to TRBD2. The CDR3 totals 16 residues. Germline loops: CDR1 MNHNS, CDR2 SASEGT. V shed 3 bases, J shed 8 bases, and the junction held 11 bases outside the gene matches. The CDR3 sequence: CASSDLAGRTMDEQFF. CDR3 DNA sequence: TGTGCCAGCAGTGATCTAGCGGGGCGAACGATGGATGAGCAGTTCTTC.

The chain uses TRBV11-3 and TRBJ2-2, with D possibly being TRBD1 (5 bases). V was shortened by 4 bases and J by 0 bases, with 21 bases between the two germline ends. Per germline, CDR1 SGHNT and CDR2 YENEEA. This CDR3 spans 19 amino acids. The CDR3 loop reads CASSSSLDIGRPNTGELFF. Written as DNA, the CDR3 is TGTGCCAGCAGCTCATCCCTGGACATCGGCCGCCCGAACACCGGGGAGCTGTTTTTT. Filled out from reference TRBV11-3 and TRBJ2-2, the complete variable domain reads EAGVVQSPRYKIIEKKQPVAFWCNPISGHNTLYWYLQNLGQGPELLIRYENEEAVDDSQLPKDRFSAERLKGVDSTLKIQPAELGDSAVYLCASSSSLDIGRPNTGELFFGEGSRLTVL.

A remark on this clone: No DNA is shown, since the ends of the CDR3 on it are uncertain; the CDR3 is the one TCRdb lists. CDR3 protein: CAISESGRAGELFF. The V and J genes are TRBV10-3 and TRBJ2-2. Germline CDR1 ENHRY, CDR2 SYGVKD. Ends included, the CDR3 has 14 residues.

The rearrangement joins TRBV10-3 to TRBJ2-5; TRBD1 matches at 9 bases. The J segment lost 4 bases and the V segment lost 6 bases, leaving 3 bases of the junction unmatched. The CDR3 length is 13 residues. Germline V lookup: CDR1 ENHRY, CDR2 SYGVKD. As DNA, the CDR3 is TGTGCCATCAGGCCGGGACAGGGAGAGACCCAGTACTTC. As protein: CAIRPGQGETQYF.

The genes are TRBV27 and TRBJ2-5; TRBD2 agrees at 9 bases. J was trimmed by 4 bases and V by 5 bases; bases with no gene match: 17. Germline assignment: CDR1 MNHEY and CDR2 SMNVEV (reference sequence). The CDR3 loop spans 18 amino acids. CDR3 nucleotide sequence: TGTGCCAGCAGTGGGTGGGCTAGCGGGGCCCCTGAAGGAGAGACCCAGTACTTC. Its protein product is CASSGWASGAPEGETQYF.

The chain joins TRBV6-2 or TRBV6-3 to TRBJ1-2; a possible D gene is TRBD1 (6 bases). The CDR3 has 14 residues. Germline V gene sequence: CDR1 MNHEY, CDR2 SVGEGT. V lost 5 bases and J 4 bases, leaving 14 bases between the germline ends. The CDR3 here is CASSPAGATYGYTF. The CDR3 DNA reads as TGTGCCAGCAGTCCCGCGGGGGCGACCTATGGCTACACCTTC.

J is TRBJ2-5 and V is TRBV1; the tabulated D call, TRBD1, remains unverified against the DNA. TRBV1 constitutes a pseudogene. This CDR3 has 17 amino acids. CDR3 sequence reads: CTSSLLGTGDRQETQYF. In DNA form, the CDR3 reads TGCACCAGCAGCCTGTTGGGGACAGGGGACCGGCAAGAGACCCAGTACTTC.

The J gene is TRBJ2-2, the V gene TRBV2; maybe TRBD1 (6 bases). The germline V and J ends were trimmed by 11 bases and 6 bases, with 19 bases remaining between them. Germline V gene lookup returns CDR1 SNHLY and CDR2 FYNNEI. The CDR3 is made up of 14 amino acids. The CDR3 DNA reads TGTGCCTGCAAGACAGGTCAGGTGTCCGGGGAGCTGTTTTTT. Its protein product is CACKTGQVSGELFF.

The CDR3: CASSREARQETQYF. CDR3 in DNA: TGCGCCAGCAGCCGAGAAGCGAGACAAGAGACCCAGTACTTC. V is TRBV4-3 and J is TRBJ2-5; the D is unclear. CDR1 and CDR2 from the germline V gene are LGHNA and YSLEER. The CDR3 is 14 residues long. V lost 4 bases, J lost 2 bases, and 11 bases lay in between.

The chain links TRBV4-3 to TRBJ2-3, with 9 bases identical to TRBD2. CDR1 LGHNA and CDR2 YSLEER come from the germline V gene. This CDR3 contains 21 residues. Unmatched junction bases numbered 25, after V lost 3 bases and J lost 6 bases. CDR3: CASSHPQKVSGGGGRGDTQYF. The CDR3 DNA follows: TGCGCCAGCAGCCACCCCCAAAAGGTGTCGGGCGGGGGGGGCCGAGGGGATACGCAGTATTTT.

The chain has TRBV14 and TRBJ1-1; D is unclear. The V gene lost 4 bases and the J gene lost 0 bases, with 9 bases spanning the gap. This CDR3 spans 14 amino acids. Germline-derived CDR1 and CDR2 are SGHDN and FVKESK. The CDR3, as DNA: TGTGCCAGCAGCCCCCCCGAGCTGAACACTGAAGCTTTCTTT. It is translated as CASSPPELNTEAFF.

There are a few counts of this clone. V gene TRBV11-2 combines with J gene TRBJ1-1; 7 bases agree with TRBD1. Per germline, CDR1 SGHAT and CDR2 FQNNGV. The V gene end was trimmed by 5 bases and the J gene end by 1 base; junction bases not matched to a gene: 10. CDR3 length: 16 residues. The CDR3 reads CASSTYTGTANTEAFF. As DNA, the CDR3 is TGTGCCAGCAGCACCTACACCGGGACAGCGAACACTGAAGCTTTCTTT. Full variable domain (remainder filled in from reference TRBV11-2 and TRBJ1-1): EAGVAQSPRYKIIEKRQSVAFWCNPISGHATLYWYQQILGQGPKLLIQFQNNGVVDDSQLPKDRFSAERLKGVDSTLKIQPAKLEDSAVYLCASSTYTGTANTEAFFGQGTRLTVV.

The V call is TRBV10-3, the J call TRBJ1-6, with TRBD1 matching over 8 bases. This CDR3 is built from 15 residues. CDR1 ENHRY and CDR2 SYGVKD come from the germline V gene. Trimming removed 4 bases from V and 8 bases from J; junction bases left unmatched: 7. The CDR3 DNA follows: TGTGCCATCAGTGCGGACAGGGCGACTGATTCACCCCTCCACTTT. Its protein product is CAISADRATDSPLHF.

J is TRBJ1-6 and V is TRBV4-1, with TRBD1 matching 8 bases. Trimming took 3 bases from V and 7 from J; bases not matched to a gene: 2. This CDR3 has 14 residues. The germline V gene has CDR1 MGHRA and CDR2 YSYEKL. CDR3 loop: CASSHRDRNSPLHF. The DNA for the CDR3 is TGCGCCAGCAGCCATCGGGACAGGAATTCACCCCTCCACTTT.

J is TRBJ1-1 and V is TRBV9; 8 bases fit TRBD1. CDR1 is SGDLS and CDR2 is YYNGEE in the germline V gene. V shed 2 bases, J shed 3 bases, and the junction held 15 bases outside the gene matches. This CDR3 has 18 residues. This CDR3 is CASSVAPGQESGDTEAFF. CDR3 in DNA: TGTGCCAGCAGCGTCGCCCCGGGACAGGAGTCGGGGGACACTGAAGCTTTCTTT.

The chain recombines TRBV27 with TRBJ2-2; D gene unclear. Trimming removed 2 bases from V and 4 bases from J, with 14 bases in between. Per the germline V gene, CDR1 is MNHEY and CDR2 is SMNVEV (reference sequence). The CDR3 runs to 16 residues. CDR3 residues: CASSLGERVVTGELFF. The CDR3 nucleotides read TGTGCCAGCAGTTTAGGGGAAAGGGTGGTCACCGGGGAGCTGTTTTTT.